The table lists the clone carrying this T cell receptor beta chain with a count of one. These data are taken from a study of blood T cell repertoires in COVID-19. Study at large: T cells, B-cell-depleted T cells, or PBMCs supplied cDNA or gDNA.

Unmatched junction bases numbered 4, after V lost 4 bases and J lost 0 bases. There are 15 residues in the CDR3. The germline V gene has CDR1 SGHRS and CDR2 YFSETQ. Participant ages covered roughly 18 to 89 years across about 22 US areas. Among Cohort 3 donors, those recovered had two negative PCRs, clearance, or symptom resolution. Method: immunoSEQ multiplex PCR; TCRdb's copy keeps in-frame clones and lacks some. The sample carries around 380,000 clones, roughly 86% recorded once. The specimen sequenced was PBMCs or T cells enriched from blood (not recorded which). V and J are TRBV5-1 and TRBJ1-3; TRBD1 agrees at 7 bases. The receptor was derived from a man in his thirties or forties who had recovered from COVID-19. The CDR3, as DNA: TGCGCCAGCAGCAACCGACAGGGCTCTGGAAACACCATATATTTT. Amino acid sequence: CASSNRQGSGNTIYF.